The T cell receptor (beta chain) described here comes from a study of blood T cell repertoires in COVID-19. Study-level information: PBMCs, B-cell-depleted T cells, or T cells provided the cDNA or gDNA that made up the material.

The CDR3 totals 13 residues. Germline trimming cut 8 bases from V and 3 bases from J; bases unmatched to any gene: 4. Method: immunoSEQ multiplex PCR; TCRdb's copy keeps in-frame clones and lacks some. The sample yields about 52,000 clones, about four fifths seen once. This TCR came from a man at least 80 years old with COVID-19, enrolled during active disease. The sequenced sample consisted of peripheral blood. The chain links TRBV12-3 or TRBV12-4 to TRBJ1-1, with 9 bases lining up with TRBD1. The CDR3: CASYGQGYTEAFF. In DNA form, the CDR3 reads TGTGCCAGCTATGGACAGGGGTACACTGAAGCTTTCTTT.